These T cell receptor beta chains were read from a single sample in a study of human T cells and chemical hapten exposure. TCRdb redid the calling of the reads with MiXCR, one entry per CDR3 protein. Of more than 100,000 distinct CDR3 sequences listed, over 7.5% are singletons. Sequenced input: whole blood. These receptors originate from a human donor in good health. Some clones in this sample may be carry-over from other donors' samples. Both conserved end residues are part of each CDR3. D genes are given only for firm matches. Not every row has a clone size; where given, it reads once, few, many or a size class.

TRBJ1-5	TRBV29-1	few	NA	CSVGGQPQHF	TGCAGCGTTGGAGGCCAGCCCCAGCATTTT
TRBJ2-3	TRBV7-2	NA	NA	CASSLGGVGVETDTQYF	TGTGCCAGCAGCTTAGGAGGTGTGGGAGTGGAGACAGATACGCAGTATTTT
TRBJ2-3	TRBV18	NA	TRBD1	CASSPRDRVPDTQYF	TGTGCCAGCTCGCCCCGGGACAGGGTTCCAGATACGCAGTATTTT
TRBJ2-5	TRBV7-9	many	NA	CASRLEETQYF	TGTGCCAGCAGGCTAGAAGAGACCCAGTACTTC
TRBJ1-6	TRBV11-2	NA	NA	CASSLRQGLDSPLHF	TGTGCCAGCAGCTTACGGCAGGGGTTGGATTCACCCCTCCACTTT
TRBJ2-7	TRBV7-2	few	NA	CASSPDRPRSYEQYF	TGTGCCAGCAGCCCCGACAGGCCTCGCTCCTACGAGCAGTACTTC
TRBJ1-1	TRBV18	NA	TRBD1	CASSPRRESGGSMNTEAFF	TGTGCCAGCTCACCCCGACGGGAATCAGGGGGTTCCATGAACACTGAAGCTTTCTTT
TRBJ2-3	TRBV23-1	few	TRBD1	CASSQKTGYPDTQYF	TGCGCCAGCAGTCAAAAGACAGGGTATCCCGATACGCAGTATTTT
TRBJ2-1	TRBV20-1	NA	TRBD2	CSATGLAEGAYNEQFF	TGCAGTGCTACGGGACTAGCGGAGGGGGCCTACAATGAGCAGTTCTTC
TRBJ2-5	TRBV6-6	few	NA	CASSSTLITLDQETQYF	TGTGCCAGCAGTTCCACACTAATAACACTAGACCAAGAGACCCAGTACTTC
TRBJ1-2	TRBV9	many	NA	CASSVGAESVNGYTF	TGTGCCAGCAGCGTAGGGGCCGAGTCTGTGAACGGCTACACCTTC
TRBJ2-5	TRBV14	NA	NA	CASSRWSGAPETQYF	TGTGCCAGCAGCCGTTGGTCGGGGGCGCCGGAGACCCAGTACTTC
TRBJ1-1	TRBV29-1	many	NA	CSVVGGTEAFF	TGCAGCGTTGTAGGGGGCACTGAAGCTTTCTTT
TRBJ1-5	TRBV29-1	many	TRBD1	CSVVIGQGPYQPQHF	TGCAGCGTTGTCATAGGACAGGGGCCTTATCAGCCCCAGCATTTT
TRBJ2-2	TRBV5-1	NA	TRBD1	CASSAGTAGSGELFF	TGCGCCAGCAGCGCCGGGACAGCTGGGTCCGGGGAGCTGTTTTTT
TRBJ1-1	TRBV7-2	many	TRBD1	CASSLSPGQVNTEAFF	TGTGCCAGCAGCTTAAGCCCTGGACAGGTGAACACTGAAGCTTTCTTT
TRBJ2-5	TRBV15	once	NA	CATSRDVGREETQYF	TGTGCCACCAGCAGAGATGTCGGCAGGGAAGAGACCCAGTACTTC
TRBJ1-3	TRBV29-1	many	TRBD1	CSIKGQGAGNTIYF	TGCAGCATTAAGGGACAGGGGGCTGGAAACACCATATATTTT
TRBJ1-1	TRBV6-2/TRBV6-3	many	TRBD1	CASSYDPGQAIEAFF	TGTGCCAGCAGTTACGATCCGGGACAGGCAATTGAAGCTTTCTTT
TRBJ1-1	TRBV7-6	many	TRBD1	CASSQRQGAFTEAFF	TGTGCCAGCAGCCAGCGACAGGGGGCCTTCACTGAAGCTTTCTTT
TRBJ1-4	TRBV7-8	many	TRBD1	CASSDIPGGRSKKLFF	TGTGCCAGCAGCGATATTCCAGGGGGGAGGAGTAAAAAACTGTTTTTT
TRBJ2-1	TRBV20-1	NA	TRBD2	CSARLAGGGSDEQFF	TGCAGTGCTAGACTAGCGGGAGGAGGGTCAGATGAGCAGTTCTTC
TRBJ1-1	TRBV27	many	NA	CASSFRGHGTEAFF	TGTGCCAGCAGTTTCCGGGGGCATGGCACTGAAGCTTTCTTT
TRBJ2-1	TRBV2	many	TRBD2	CASSPLAGVGDEQFF	TGTGCCAGCAGTCCACTAGCGGGAGTGGGGGATGAGCAGTTCTTC
TRBJ2-2	TRBV30	few	TRBD2	CASSPGLAGGRRGWELFF	TGTGCCTCCTCCCCTGGACTAGCGGGAGGCCGAAGAGGTTGGGAGCTGTTTTTT
TRBJ1-3	TRBV25-1	many	TRBD1	CASSGLTGGQNTIYF	TGTGCCAGCAGTGGGCTGACAGGGGGCCAAAACACCATATATTTT
TRBJ1-5	TRBV2	few	NA	CASSPPGDSNQPQHF	TGTGCCAGCAGTCCCCCGGGGGATAGCAATCAGCCCCAGCATTTT
TRBJ2-3	TRBV7-9	NA	NA	CASSLTNSPRTDTQYF	TGTGCCAGCAGCCTAACTAACAGCCCCCGCACAGATACGCAGTATTTT
TRBJ2-3	TRBV7-2	few	NA	CASSTLNTDTQYF	TGTGCCAGCAGCACGCTCAACACAGATACGCAGTATTTT
TRBJ2-3	TRBV7-2	few	NA	CASSLVSFLVSTDTQYF	TGTGCCAGCAGCTTAGTTTCTTTTCTGGTTAGCACAGATACGCAGTATTTT
TRBJ2-3	TRBV20-1	NA	NA	CSANPPSGRVTDTQYF	TGCAGTGCTAACCCTCCCTCGGGGCGGGTCACAGATACGCAGTATTTT
TRBJ1-1	TRBV20-1	NA	NA	CSARDQGMNTEAFF	TGCAGTGCTAGAGACCAGGGGATGAACACTGAAGCTTTCTTT
TRBJ2-7	TRBV2	NA	NA	CASRRTARNYEQYF	TGTGCCAGCAGACGGACAGCAAGGAACTACGAGCAGTACTTC
TRBJ2-7	TRBV7-2	NA	NA	CASSFDRDSEQHF	TGTGCCAGCAGCTTCGACCGGGATAGCGAGCAGCACTTC
TRBJ1-5	TRBV10-2	many	TRBD1	CASSSGTGGFQPQHF	TGCGCCAGCAGCTCCGGGACAGGGGGCTTTCAGCCCCAGCATTTT
TRBJ2-1	TRBV7-6	few	TRBD1	CASSLEGSLGGEQFF	TGTGCCAGCAGCTTAGAGGGCTCTTTAGGGGGCGAGCAGTTCTTC
TRBJ1-2	TRBV12-3/TRBV12-4	many	NA	CASSLGGQLFYGYTF	TGTGCCAGCAGTTTGGGGGGGCAGTTGTTCTATGGCTACACCTTC
TRBJ1-2	TRBV5-4	few	TRBD1	CASRKQGAYGYTF	TGTGCCAGCAGAAAACAGGGGGCTTATGGCTACACCTTC
TRBJ2-1	TRBV27	few	TRBD2	CASSPSGRLGEQFF	TGTGCCAGCAGTCCCAGCGGGAGACTTGGAGAGCAGTTCTTC
TRBJ1-1	TRBV6-1	many	NA	CASSRDNMNTEAFF	TGTGCCAGCAGTCGGGACAACATGAACACTGAAGCTTTCTTT